What follows are 8 T cell receptor beta chains derived from one specimen sequenced in a study of blood T cell repertoires in COVID-19. The protocol was immunoSEQ multiplex PCR, while the TCRdb copy is restricted to in-frame clones and leaves out a portion. Of more than 200,000 clones listed, less than 90% are singletons. The sample consisted of peripheral blood. Source of these receptors: a woman aged 80 or over with COVID-19, enrolled during active disease.

The chain combines TRBV5-6 with TRBJ1-2; TRBD1 matches 8 bases. This CDR3 has 14 residues. Per the germline V gene, CDR1 is SGHDT and CDR2 is YYEEEE. V lost 4 bases, J lost 4 bases, and 6 bases stayed unmatched. The CDR3, as DNA: TGTGCCAGCAGCGCACAGGGGGGGGTCTATGGCTACACCTTC. Protein: CASSAQGGVYGYTF.

The chain uses TRBV18 and TRBJ1-5; D is undetermined. V lost 6 bases to trimming and J lost 2 bases, with 14 bases between them. Germline CDR1 KGHSH, CDR2 LQKENI. The CDR3 consists of 15 residues. The CDR3 sequence: CASSASGQGNQPQHF. The CDR3 bases are TGTGCCAGCTCCGCCAGTGGGCAGGGCAATCAGCCCCAGCATTTT.

This chain connects TRBV19 to TRBJ1-5, with D possibly matching TRBD1 (6 bases). The CDR3 contains 14 residues. Per the germline V gene, CDR1 is LNHDA and CDR2 is SQIVND (reference sequence). The V gene lost 7 bases and the J gene lost 6 bases, with 16 bases spanning the gap. CDR3 nucleotides: TGTGCCAGTATCCAGTGGGGGGGCTCTCAGCCCCAGCATTTT. It is translated as CASIQWGGSQPQHF.

The chain is built from TRBV23-1 and TRBJ2-7; tentatively, D is TRBD2 (5 bases). TRBV23-1 is sorted into the ORF group, with uncertain function. Trimming shortened V by 0 bases and J by 5 bases, and 17 bases separated the two germline ends. The CDR3 loop spans 16 amino acids. The CDR3 coding sequence is TGCGCCAGCAGTCAATCGGAGGAAAGGGATTTTGACGAGCAGTACGTC. This sequence encodes CASSQSEERDFDEQYV.

The genes are TRBV11-2 and TRBJ2-1; 14 nucleotides line up with TRBD2. V shed 2 bases and J 6 bases; nucleotides not matched to a gene: 9. CDR1 and CDR2 from the germline V gene are SGHAT and FQNNGV. This CDR3 is built from 18 residues. This CDR3 is CASSLRGTSGGKSNEQFF. The CDR3 DNA reads TGTGCCAGCAGCTTAAGGGGGACTAGCGGGGGAAAGAGCAATGAGCAGTTCTTC.

This clone is a singleton in its sample. This chain joins TRBV19 and TRBJ1-5, with TRBD1 matching over 7 bases. The CDR3 consists of 17 residues. With 7 bases clipped from V and 6 bases from J, the junction kept 18 bases outside the gene matches. The germline V gene has CDR1 LNHDA and CDR2 SQIVND (reference sequence). CDR3 sequence reads: CASTTGDLTSTFQPQHF. CDR3 DNA sequence: TGTGCCAGTACCACAGGGGACCTTACTAGCACTTTTCAGCCCCAGCATTTT.

The V gene is TRBV7-2, the J gene TRBJ2-7; D is uncertain. V was trimmed by 5 bases and J by 2 bases, leaving 4 bases between them. Germline loops: CDR1 SGHTA, CDR2 FQGNSA. The CDR3 sequence is 11 residues long. In DNA, the CDR3 is TGTGCCAGCAGCCTTACCTACGAGCAGTACTTC. The encoded protein is CASSLTYEQYF.

The chain has TRBV12-3 or TRBV12-4 and TRBJ1-5, with D unclear. V lost 3 bases and J lost 6, with 6 bases in between. The CDR3 extends over 12 amino acids. Here the CDR3 reads CASSLAGQPQHF. The CDR3 nucleotides read TGTGCCAGCAGTTTGGCTGGTCAGCCCCAGCATTTT.